This T cell receptor (beta chain) stems from a study of T cells expressing NK-cell markers. Study-wide background: Out of eight donors sequenced, seven tested HCMV-seropositive and the remaining one seronegative.

Researchers built TCR beta cDNA using 5'RACE template switching with UMIs. TCRdb reprocessed the 5' RACE reads and reports one entry per CDR3 protein, with no DNA. The sample totals fewer than 400,000 distinct CDR3 sequences. Germline lookup yields CDR1 LGHNT and CDR2 FRNRAP. The CDR3 runs 15 residues. The chain has TRBV12-5 and TRBJ1-4. This TCR was sampled from a man aged 18-75 years in good health. The sequencing sample was made of blood T cells: a sorted CD56 or NKG2C T cell subset, CD4+ or CD8+ T cells, or bulk PBMC T cells (not recorded which). CDR3 region: CASGLVYTTIGELFF.